Here is one TCR beta chain with its context. The time point is: proximal margin of the surgical specimen (macroscopically non-inflamed). This entry belongs to a study of T cell repertoires in ileal Crohn's disease. Study at large: Roughly 40% were active smokers at surgery; median disease duration was about 7.5 years. MI samples are biopsies from the surgical specimen's proximal margin.

Germline-derived CDR1 and CDR2 are SGHNT and YYREEE (reference sequence). Between the trimmed V and J ends, which lost 3 bases and 3 bases, there was a span of 16 bases. This CDR3 region has 16 residues. Assay: immunoSEQ multiplex PCR; the TCRdb copy retains only in-frame clones and omits some. The data contain 7,200 or so clones, 55% to 75% of them singletons. Sequencing input: ileal tissue. This clonotype originated in an adult with Crohn's disease. This chain uses TRBV5-4 with TRBJ2-1, with unresolved D. CDR3 in amino acids: CASSSKGGSGYNEQFF. In DNA, the CDR3 is TGTGCCAGCAGCTCAAAGGGCGGATCGGGCTACAATGAGCAGTTCTTC.